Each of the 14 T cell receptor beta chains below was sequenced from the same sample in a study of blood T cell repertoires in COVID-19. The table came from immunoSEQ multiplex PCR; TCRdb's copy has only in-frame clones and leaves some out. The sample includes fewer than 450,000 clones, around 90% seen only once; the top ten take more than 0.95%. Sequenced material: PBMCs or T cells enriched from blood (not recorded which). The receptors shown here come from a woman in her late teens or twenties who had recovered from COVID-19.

This chain's CDR3 is CATVGATSGNNEQFF. The CDR3 DNA reads as TGTGCCACCGTCGGGGCGACTAGCGGGAACAATGAGCAGTTCTTC. The chain couples TRBV24-1 to TRBJ2-1; TRBD2 aligns across 11 bases. CDR1 KGHDR and CDR2 SFDVKD come from the germline V gene. The V gene end was trimmed by 9 bases and the J gene end by 5 bases; junction bases not matched to a gene: 8. The CDR3 consists of 15 residues.

The DNA for the CDR3 is TGCGCCAGCAGCTTGCAGGGTTCTACTGAAGCTTTCTTT. Its translation: CASSLQGSTEAFF. The J gene is TRBJ1-1, the V gene TRBV5-1; D possibly corresponds to TRBD1 (5 bases). The germline CDR1 and CDR2 sequences are SGHRS and YFSETQ. This CDR3 is 13 amino acids long. V was cut by 1 base and J by 5 bases, with 9 bases left in between.

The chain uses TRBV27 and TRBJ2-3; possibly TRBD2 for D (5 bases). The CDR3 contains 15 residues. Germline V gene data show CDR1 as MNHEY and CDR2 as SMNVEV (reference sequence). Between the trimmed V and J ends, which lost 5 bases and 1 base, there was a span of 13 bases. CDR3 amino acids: CASSPTLGGTDTQYF. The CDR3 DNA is TGTGCCAGCAGTCCCACCCTGGGAGGCACAGATACGCAGTATTTT.

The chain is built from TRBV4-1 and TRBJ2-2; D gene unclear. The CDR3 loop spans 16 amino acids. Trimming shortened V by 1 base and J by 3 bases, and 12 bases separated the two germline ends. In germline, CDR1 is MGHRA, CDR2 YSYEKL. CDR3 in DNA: TGCGCCAGCAGCCAAGGCGTGGGCCGGTACACCGGGGAGCTGTTTTTT. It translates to CASSQGVGRYTGELFF.

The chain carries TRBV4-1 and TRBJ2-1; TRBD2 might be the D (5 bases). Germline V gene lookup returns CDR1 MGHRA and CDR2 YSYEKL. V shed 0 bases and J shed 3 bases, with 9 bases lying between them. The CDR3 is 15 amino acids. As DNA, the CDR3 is TGCGCCAGCAGCCAAGATGGTAGCGACTACAATGAGCAGTTCTTC. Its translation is CASSQDGSDYNEQFF.

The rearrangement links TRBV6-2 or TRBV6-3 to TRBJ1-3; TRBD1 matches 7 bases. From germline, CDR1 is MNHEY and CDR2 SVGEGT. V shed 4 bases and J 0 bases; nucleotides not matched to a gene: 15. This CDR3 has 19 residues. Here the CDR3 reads CASSFFDRVPFSSGNTIYF. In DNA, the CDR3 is TGTGCCAGCAGTTTCTTCGACAGGGTCCCGTTCAGCTCTGGAAACACCATATATTTT.

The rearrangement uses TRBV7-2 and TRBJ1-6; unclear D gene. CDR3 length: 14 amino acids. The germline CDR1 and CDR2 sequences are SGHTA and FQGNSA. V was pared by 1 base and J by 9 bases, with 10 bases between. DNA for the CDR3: TGTGCCAGCAGCTTAGTTAATGTTCGTTCACCCCTCCACTTT. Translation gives CASSLVNVRSPLHF. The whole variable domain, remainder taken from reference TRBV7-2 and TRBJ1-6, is GAGVSQSPSNKVTEKGKDVELRCDPISGHTALYWYRQSLGQGLEFLIYFQGNSAPDKSGLPSDRFSAERTGGSVSTLTIQRTQQEDSAVYLCASSLVNVRSPLHFGNGTRLTVT.

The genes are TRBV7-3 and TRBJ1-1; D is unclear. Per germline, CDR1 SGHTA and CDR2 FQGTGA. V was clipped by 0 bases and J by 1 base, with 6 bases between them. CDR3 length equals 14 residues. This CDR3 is CASSLTSSNTEAFF. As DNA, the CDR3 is TGTGCCAGCAGCTTAACGTCCTCGAACACTGAAGCTTTCTTT.

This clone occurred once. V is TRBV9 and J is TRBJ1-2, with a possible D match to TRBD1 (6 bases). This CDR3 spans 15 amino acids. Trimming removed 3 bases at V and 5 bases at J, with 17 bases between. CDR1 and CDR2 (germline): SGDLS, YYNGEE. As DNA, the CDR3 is TGTGCCAGCAGCGCCTCGGGGGGCCTGATGTATGGCTACACCTTC. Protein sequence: CASSASGGLMYGYTF.

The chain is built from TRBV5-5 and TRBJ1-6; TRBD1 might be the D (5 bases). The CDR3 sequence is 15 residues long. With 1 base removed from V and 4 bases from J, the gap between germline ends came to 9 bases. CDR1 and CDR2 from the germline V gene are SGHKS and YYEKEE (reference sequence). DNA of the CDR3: TGTGCCAGCAGCTTGACCAGGGCTTATAATTCACCCCTCCACTTT. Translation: CASSLTRAYNSPLHF.

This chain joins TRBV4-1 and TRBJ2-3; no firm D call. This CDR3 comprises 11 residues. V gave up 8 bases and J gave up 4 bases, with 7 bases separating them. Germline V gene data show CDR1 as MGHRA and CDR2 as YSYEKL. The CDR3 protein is CASYGSDTQYF. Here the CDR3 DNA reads TGCGCCAGCTACGGGTCAGATACGCAGTATTTT.

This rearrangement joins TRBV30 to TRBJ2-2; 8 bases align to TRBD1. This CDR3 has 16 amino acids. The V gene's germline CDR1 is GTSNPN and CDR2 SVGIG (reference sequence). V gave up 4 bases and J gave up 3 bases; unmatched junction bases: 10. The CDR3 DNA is TGTGCCTGGACCTCCTCCCGGACAGGGTACACCGGGGAGCTGTTTTTT. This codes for CAWTSSRTGYTGELFF.

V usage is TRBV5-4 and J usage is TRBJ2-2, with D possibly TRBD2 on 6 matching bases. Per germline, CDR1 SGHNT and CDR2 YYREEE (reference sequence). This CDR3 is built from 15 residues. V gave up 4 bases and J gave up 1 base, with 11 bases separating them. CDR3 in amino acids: CASSPQGLNTGELFF. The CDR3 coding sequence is TGTGCCAGCAGCCCCCAGGGACTGAACACCGGGGAGCTGTTTTTT.

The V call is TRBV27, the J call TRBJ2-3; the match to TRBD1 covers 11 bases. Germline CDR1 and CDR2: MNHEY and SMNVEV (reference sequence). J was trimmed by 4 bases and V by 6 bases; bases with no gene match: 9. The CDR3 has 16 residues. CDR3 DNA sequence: TGTGCCAGCAGAGACTGGGACAGGGGGATCGCAGATACGCAGTATTTT. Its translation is CASRDWDRGIADTQYF.